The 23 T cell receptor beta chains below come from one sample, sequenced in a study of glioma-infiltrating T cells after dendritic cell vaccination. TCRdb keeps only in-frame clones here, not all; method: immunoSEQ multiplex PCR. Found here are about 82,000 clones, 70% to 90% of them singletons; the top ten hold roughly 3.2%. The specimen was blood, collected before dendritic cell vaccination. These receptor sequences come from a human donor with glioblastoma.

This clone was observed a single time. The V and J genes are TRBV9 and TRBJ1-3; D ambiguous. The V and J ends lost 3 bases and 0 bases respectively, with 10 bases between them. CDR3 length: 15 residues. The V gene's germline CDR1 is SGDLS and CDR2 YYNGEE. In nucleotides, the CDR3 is TGTGCCAGCAGCGGCCGCGAGATCTCTGGAAACACCATATATTTT. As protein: CASSGREISGNTIYF.

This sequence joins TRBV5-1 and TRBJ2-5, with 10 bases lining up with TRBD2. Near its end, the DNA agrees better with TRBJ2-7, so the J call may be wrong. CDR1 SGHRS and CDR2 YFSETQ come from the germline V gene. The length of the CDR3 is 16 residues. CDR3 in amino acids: CASSESSGRVSYEQYF. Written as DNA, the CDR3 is TGCGCCAGCAGCGAATCCAGCGGGAGGGTCTCCTACGAGCAGTACTTC.

Here the CDR3 DNA reads TGTGCCAGCAGCTTAACGGCTGGGAGTGAGCAGTTCTTC. Protein product: CASSLTAGSEQFF. V and J are TRBV7-3 and TRBJ2-1; possible D gene TRBD2, 5 bases. CDR3 length equals 13 residues. V was shortened by 0 bases and J by 9 bases, with 9 bases between the two germline ends. CDR1 is SGHTA and CDR2 is FQGTGA in the germline V gene. The full variable domain, in which reference TRBV7-3 and TRBJ2-1 provide the parts outside the CDR3, is GAGVSQTPSNKVTEKGKYVELRCDPISGHTALYWYRQSLGQGPEFLIYFQGTGAADDSGLPNDRFFAVRPEGSVSTLKIQRTERGDSAVYLCASSLTAGSEQFFGPGTRLTVL.

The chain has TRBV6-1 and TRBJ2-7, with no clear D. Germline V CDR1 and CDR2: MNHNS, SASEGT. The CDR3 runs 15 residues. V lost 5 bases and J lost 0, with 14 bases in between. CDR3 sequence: CASSMTSHSSYEQYF. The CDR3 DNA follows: TGTGCCAGCAGTATGACATCCCATAGCTCCTACGAGCAGTACTTC.

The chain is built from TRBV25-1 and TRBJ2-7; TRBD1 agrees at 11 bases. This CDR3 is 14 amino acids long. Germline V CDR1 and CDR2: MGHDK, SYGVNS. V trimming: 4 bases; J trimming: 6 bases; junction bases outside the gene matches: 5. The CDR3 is CASSAAGTGGEQYF. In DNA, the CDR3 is TGTGCCAGCAGTGCGGCCGGGACAGGGGGCGAGCAGTACTTC.

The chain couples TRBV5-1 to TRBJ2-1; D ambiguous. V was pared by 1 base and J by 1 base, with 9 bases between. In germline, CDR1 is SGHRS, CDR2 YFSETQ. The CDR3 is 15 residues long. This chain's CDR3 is CASSLIVGSYNEQFF. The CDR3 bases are TGCGCCAGCAGCTTGATCGTCGGGTCCTACAATGAGCAGTTCTTC.

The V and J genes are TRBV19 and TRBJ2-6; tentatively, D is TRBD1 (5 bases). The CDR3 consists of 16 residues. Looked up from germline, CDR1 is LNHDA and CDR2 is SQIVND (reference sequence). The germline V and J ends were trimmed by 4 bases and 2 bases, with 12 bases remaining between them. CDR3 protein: CASSTQGTPGANVLTF. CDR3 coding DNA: TGTGCCAGTAGTACCCAGGGAACCCCTGGGGCCAACGTCCTGACTTTC.

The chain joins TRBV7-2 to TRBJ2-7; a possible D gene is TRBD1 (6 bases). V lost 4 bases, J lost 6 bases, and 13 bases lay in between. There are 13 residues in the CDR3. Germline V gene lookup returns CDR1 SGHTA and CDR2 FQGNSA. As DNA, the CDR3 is TGTGCCAGCAGCTCTTCCAGGGGTGGCGAGCAGTACTTC. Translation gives CASSSSRGGEQYF.

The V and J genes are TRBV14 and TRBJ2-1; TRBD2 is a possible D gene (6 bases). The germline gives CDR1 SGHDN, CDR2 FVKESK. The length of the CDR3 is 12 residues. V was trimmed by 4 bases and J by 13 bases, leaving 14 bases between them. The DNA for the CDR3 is TGTGCCAGCAGCCCCGGGACTTCGACTCAGTTCTTC. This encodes CASSPGTSTQFF.

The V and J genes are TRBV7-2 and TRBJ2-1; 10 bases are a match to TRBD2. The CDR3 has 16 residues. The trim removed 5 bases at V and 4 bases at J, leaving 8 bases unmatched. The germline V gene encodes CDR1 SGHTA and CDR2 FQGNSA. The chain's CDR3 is CASSLLAGAFYNEQFF. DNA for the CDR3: TGTGCCAGCAGCCTCCTAGCGGGGGCCTTTTACAATGAGCAGTTCTTC.

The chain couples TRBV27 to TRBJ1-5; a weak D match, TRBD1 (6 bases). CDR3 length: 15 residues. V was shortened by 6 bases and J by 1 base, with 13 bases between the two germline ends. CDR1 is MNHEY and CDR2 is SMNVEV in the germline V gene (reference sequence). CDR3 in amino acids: CASRLTGNSNQPQHF. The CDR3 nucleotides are TGTGCCAGCAGACTGACAGGAAACAGCAATCAGCCCCAGCATTTT.

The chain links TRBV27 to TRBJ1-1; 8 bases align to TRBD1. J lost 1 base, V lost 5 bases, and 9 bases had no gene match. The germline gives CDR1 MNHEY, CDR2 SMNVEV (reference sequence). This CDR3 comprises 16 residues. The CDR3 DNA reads TGTGCCAGCAGTACACCAGGACAGGGTCAGAACACTGAAGCTTTCTTT. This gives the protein CASSTPGQGQNTEAFF.

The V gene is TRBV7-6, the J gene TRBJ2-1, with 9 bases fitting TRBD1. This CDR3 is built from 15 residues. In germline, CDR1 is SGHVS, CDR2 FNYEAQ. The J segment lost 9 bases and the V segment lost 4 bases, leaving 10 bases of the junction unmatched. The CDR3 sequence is CASSSSGTGTPEQFF. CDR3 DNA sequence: TGTGCCAGCAGCTCCTCCGGGACAGGGACTCCTGAGCAGTTCTTC.

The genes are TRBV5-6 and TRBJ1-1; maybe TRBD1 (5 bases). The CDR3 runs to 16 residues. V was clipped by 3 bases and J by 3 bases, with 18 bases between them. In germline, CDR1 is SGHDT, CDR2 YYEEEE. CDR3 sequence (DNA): TGTGCCAGCAGCTCCCCCGGGTTTCAAGGGGACACTGAAGCTTTCTTT. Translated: CASSSPGFQGDTEAFF.

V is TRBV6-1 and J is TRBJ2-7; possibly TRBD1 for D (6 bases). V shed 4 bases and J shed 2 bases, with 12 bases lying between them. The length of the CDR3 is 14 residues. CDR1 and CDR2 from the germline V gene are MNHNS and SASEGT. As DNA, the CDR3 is TGTGCCAGCAGTGTTGTGGCAGGGGCCTACGAGCAGTACTTC. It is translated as CASSVVAGAYEQYF.

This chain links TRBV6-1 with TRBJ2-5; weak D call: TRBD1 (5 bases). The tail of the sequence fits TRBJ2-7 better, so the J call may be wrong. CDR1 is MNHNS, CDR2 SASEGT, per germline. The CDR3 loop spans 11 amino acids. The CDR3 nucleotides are TGTGCCACACAGGAATCCTACGAGCAGTACTTC. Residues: CATQESYEQYF.

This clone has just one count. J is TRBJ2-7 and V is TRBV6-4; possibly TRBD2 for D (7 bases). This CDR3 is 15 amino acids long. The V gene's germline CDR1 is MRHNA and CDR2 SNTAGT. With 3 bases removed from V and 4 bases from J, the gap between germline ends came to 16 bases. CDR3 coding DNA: TGTGCCAGCAGTGAAGGGGGGGGGCAACTTTACGAGCAGTACTTC. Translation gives CASSEGGGQLYEQYF.

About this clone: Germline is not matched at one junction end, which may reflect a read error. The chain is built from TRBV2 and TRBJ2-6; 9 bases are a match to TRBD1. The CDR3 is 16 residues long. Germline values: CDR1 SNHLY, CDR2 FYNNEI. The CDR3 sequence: CASNEQGAPGANVLTF. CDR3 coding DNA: TGTGCCAGCAATGAACAGGGGGCGCCGGGGGCCAACGTCCTGACTTTC.

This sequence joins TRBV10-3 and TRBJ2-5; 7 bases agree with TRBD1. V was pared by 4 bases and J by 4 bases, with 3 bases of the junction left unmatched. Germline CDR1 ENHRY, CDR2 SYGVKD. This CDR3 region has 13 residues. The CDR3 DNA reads TGTGCCATCAGTGCAGGGGACAGAGAGACCCAGTACTTC. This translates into CAISAGDRETQYF.

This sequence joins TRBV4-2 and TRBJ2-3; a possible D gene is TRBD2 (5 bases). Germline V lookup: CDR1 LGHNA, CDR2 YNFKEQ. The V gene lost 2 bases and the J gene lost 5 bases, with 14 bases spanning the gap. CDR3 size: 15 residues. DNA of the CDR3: TGTGCCAGCAGCCAACCAACTGGGAGCCGAGATACGCAGTATTTT. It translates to CASSQPTGSRDTQYF.

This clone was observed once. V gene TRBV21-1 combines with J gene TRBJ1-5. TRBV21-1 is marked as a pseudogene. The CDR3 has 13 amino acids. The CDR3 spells CASTSRGYQPQHF. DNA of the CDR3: TGTGCCAGCACCTCCAGAGGTTATCAGCCCCAGCATTTT.

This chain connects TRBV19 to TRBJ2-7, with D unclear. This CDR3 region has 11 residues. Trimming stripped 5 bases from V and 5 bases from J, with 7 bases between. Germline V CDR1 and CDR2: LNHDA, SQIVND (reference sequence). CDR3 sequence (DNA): TGTGCCAGTAGTGGAGTCCACGAGCAGTACTTC. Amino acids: CASSGVHEQYF.

For the CDR3, the DNA is TGCGCCAGCAGCCAGTCCCCCAGGGGAGCGCATTTATACGAGCAGTACTTC. It codes for CASSQSPRGAHLYEQYF. The J gene is TRBJ2-7, the V gene TRBV4-1; D possibly corresponds to TRBD1 (6 bases). Trimming took 3 bases from V and 4 from J, leaving 22 bases between them. The CDR3 is 17 residues long. Germline CDR1 MGHRA, CDR2 YSYEKL.